This T cell receptor beta chain was identified during a study of Ad26.COV2.S vaccination and SARS-CoV-2 variants. About the research overall: It was the COV1001 Ad26.COV2.S trial arm that included the donor. Study-wide findings and caveats: People given the vaccine had a wider spike-specific TCR breadth than placebo recipients did.

Produced via immunoSEQ multiplex PCR; TCRdb's table is partial and in-frame only. This table holds over 350,000 clones, around 85% found once. As for this clone: Its target is not known.

Trimming removed 4 bases at V and 0 bases at J, with 16 bases between. CDR1 and CDR2 (germline): LGHNA, YSLEER. CDR3 length: 18 amino acids. The treatment: some 20 received Ad26.COV2.S at low or high dose, single or two shots; a few received placebo; per-sample allocation not given. The samples date from day 63 after the first vaccine or placebo injection. This chain joins TRBV4-3 and TRBJ1-6, with a weak D call TRBD1 (5 bases). The source of this sequence is a person aged 18-65 years who received the Ad26.COV2.S COVID-19 vaccine or a placebo. The input for sequencing was peripheral blood, taken in a trial of Ad26.COV2.S vaccine versus placebo. The CDR3 reads CASSRRDAGSSYNSPLHF. Here the CDR3 DNA reads TGCGCCAGCAGCCGTCGGGACGCCGGTAGCTCCTATAATTCACCCCTCCACTTT.